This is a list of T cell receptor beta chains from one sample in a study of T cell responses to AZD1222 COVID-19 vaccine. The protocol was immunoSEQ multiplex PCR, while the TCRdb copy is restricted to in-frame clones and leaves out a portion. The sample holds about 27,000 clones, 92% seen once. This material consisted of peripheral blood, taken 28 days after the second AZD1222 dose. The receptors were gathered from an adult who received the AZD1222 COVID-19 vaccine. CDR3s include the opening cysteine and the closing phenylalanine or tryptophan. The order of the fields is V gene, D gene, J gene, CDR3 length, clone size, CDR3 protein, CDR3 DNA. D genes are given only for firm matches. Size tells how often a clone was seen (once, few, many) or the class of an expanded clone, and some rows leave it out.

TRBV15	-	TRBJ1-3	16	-	CATSEKSSNSGNTIYF	TGTGCCACCAGCGAGAAATCCTCAAACTCTGGAAACACCATATATTTT
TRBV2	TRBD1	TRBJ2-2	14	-	CASSDRGRTGELFF	TGTGCCAGCAGTGACAGGGGGAGAACCGGGGAGCTGTTTTTT
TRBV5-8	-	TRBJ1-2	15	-	CASSFSTGANYGYTF	TGTGCCAGCAGCTTCAGTACCGGAGCTAACTATGGCTACACCTTC
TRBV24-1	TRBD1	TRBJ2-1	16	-	CATSDPGQGLLDEQFF	TGTGCCACCAGTGATCCCGGACAGGGACTTTTGGATGAGCAGTTCTTC
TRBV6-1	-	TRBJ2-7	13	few	CASSEWTANEQYF	TGTGCCAGCAGTGAATGGACAGCGAACGAGCAGTACTTC
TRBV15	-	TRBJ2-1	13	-	CATRGTGPREQFF	TGTGCCACGAGGGGTACAGGGCCCCGTGAGCAGTTCTTC
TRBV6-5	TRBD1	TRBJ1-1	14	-	CASRSGTGSTEAFF	TGTGCCAGCAGATCTGGGACAGGGAGCACTGAAGCTTTCTTT
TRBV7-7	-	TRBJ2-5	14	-	CASSLESGQETQYF	TGTGCCAGCAGCTTAGAATCGGGTCAAGAGACCCAGTACTTC
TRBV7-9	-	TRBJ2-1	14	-	CASSLYGEAGEQFF	TGTGCCAGCAGCCTATACGGGGAGGCGGGTGAGCAGTTCTTC
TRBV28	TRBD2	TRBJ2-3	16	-	CASSPQTSGSADTQYF	TGTGCCAGCAGTCCACAGACTAGCGGGAGCGCAGATACGCAGTATTTT
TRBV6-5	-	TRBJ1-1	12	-	CASSYGRGEAFF	TGTGCCAGCAGTTACGGACGGGGTGAAGCTTTCTTT
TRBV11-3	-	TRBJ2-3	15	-	CASSRDWKSTDTQYF	TGTGCCAGCAGTCGGGACTGGAAGAGCACAGATACGCAGTATTTT
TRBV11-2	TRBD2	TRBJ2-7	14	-	CASSGLAGFYEQYF	TGTGCCAGCAGTGGACTAGCGGGTTTCTACGAGCAGTACTTC
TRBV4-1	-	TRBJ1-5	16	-	CASSQTWARGNQPQHF	TGCGCCAGCAGCCAAACCTGGGCCCGTGGGAATCAGCCCCAGCATTTT
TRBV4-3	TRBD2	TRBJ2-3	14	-	CASSNGLALDTQYF	TGCGCCAGCAGCAACGGACTAGCTTTGGATACGCAGTATTTT
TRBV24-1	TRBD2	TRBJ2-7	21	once	CATSDFTGGEAGTSGNHEQYF	TGTGCCACCAGTGATTTTACGGGAGGTGAGGCCGGGACTAGCGGGAACCACGAGCAGTACTTC
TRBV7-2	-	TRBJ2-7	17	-	CASSKTGRSGIGGEQYF	TGTGCCAGCAGCAAAACCGGTCGGAGCGGGATAGGGGGCGAGCAGTACTTC
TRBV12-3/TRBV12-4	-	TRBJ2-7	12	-	CASSLTVGKQYF	TGTGCCAGCAGTTTAACGGTCGGCAAGCAGTACTTC
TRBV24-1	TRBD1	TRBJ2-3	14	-	CATNDRGGTDTQYF	TGTGCCACCAATGACAGGGGCGGCACAGATACGCAGTATTTT
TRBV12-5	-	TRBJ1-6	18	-	CASGSPPGASSYNSPLHF	TGTGCTAGTGGTTCACCCCCGGGGGCGAGCTCCTATAATTCACCCCTCCACTTT
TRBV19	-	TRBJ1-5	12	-	CASSHGGQPQHF	TGTGCCAGTAGCCACGGGGGTCAGCCCCAGCATTTT
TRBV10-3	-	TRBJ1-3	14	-	CAISGGFSGNTIYF	TGTGCCATCAGTGGAGGGTTCTCTGGAAACACCATATATTTT
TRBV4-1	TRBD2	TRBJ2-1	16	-	CASRSLAGSSYNEQFF	TGCGCCAGCAGATCGTTAGCGGGGAGCTCCTACAATGAGCAGTTCTTC
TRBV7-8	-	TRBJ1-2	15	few	CASSPGRGASYGYTF	TGTGCCAGCAGCCCCGGACGGGGTGCCTCCTATGGCTACACCTTC
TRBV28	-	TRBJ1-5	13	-	CASVMGSNQPQHF	TGTGCCAGCGTTATGGGGAGCAATCAGCCCCAGCATTTT